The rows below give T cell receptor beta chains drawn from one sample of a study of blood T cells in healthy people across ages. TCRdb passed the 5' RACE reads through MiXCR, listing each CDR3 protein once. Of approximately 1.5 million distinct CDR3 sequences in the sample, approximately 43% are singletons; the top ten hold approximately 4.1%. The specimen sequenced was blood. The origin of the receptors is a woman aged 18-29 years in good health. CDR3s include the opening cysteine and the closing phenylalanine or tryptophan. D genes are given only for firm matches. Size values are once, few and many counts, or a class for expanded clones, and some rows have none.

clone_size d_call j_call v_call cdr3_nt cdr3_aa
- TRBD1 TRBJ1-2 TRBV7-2 TGTGCCAGCAGCTTAGACGAAGGGACAGGGTATTTCTATGGCTACACCTTC CASSLDEGTGYFYGYTF
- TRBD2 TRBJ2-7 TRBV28 TGTGCCAGCAGTGGACTAGCGCTTCCCTACGAGCAGTACTTC CASSGLALPYEQYF
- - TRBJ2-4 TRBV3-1 TGTGCCAGCACCTCGGACATACAAAGGAACATTCAGTACTTC CASTSDIQRNIQYF
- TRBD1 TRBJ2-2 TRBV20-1 TGCAGTGCTCCGGACAGGGTGAACACCGGGGAGCTGTTTTTT CSAPDRVNTGELFF
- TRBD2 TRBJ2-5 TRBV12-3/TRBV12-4 TGTGCCAGCAGTTTAAGGGGGGGACTAGCGGGCCAAGAGACCCAGTACTTC CASSLRGGLAGQETQYF
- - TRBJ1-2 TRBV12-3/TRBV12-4 TGTGCCAGCAGTTTAGAAGAGCACTATGGCTACACCTTC CASSLEEHYGYTF
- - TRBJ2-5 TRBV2 TGTGCCAGCATGGCCAGCCACCAAGAGACCCAGTACTTC CASMASHQETQYF
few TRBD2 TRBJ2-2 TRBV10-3 TGTGCCATCAGTGAGCCCCTCGCCGGGACTAGCGCTTTTTCGAACACCGGGGAGCTGTTTTTT CAISEPLAGTSAFSNTGELFF
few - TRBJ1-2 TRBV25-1 TGTGCCAGCAGTAGCCTGATGTATAGCTACACCTTC CASSSLMYSYTF
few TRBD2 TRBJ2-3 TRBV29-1 TGCAGCGTTGGACTAGCGGTTAACACAGATACGCAGTATTTT CSVGLAVNTDTQYF
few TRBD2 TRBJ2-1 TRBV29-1 TGCAGCGTTGAAAAGTCCTGGACTAGCGGGAGTAATGAGCAGTTCTTC CSVEKSWTSGSNEQFF
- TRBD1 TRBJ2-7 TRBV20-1 TGCAGTGCTAGAGAGACAGGGCCCTACTACGAGCAGTACTTC CSARETGPYYEQYF
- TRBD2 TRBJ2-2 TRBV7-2 TGTGCCAGCAGCCCCTCAGCGGGGGGGCAATCCGGGGAGCTGTTTTTT CASSPSAGGQSGELFF
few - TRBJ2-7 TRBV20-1 TGCAGTGCTAGAGATTTTCGGGGTCTCGACGAGCAGTACTTC CSARDFRGLDEQYF
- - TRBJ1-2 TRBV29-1 TGCAGCGTTGAAGGGTTTGGCTACACCTTC CSVEGFGYTF
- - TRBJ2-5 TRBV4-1 TGCGCCAGCAGCCAAGTAGCGGCGTTCAATAATGAGCAGTACTTC CASSQVAAFNNEQYF
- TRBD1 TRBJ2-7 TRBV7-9 TGTGCCAGCAGCTCTGGGTGGGGACAGTCCCTTGGTGAGCAGTACTTC CASSSGWGQSLGEQYF
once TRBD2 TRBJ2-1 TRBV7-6 TGTGCCAGCAGCTTAGCCCCGGGACTAGCGGTGATCAATGAGCAGTTCTTC CASSLAPGLAVINEQFF
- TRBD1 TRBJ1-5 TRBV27 TGTGCCAGCAGTTTCCAGGACAGGGCGCCCCAGCATTTT CASSFQDRAPQHF
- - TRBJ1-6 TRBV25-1 TGTGCCAGCGGAGGAGGAGTGACCTATAATTCACCCCTCCACTTT CASGGGVTYNSPLHF
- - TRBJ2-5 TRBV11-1 TGTGCCAGCAACTTAGGGGGAGCCCAAGAGACCCAGTACTTC CASNLGGAQETQYF
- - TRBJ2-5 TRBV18 TGTGCCAGCTCACAGTTCAGCAGCCGACAAGAGACCCAGTACTTC CASSQFSSRQETQYF
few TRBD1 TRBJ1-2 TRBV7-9 TGTGCCAGCAGCTTAGTATCCCAGGGGGATGGCTACACCTTC CASSLVSQGDGYTF
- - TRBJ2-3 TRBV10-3 TGTGCCATCAGTGAACCAGGGGGGCTAGATACGCAGTATTTT CAISEPGGLDTQYF
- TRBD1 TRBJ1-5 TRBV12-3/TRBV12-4 TGTGCCAGCAGCCGGGACAGGGGGCTTTATCAGCCCCAGCATTTT CASSRDRGLYQPQHF
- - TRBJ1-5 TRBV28 TGTGCCAGCAGTCCGGCACCCGGATCGGGAAATCAGCCCCAGCATTTT CASSPAPGSGNQPQHF
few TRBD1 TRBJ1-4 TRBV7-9 TGTGCCAGCAGCTCCGGACAGGGCGCTAATGAAAAACTGTTTTTT CASSSGQGANEKLFF
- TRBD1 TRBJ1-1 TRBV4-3 TGCGCCAGCAGCCAAGATGACAGGGTCATGAACACTGAAGCTTTCTTT CASSQDDRVMNTEAFF
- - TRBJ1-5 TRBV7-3 TGTGCCACCCGCGGCAGTTATAGCAATCAGCCCCAGCATTTT CATRGSYSNQPQHF
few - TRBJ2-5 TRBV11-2 TGTGCCACCCTGCCGGAGAAAGAGACCCAGTACTTC CATLPEKETQYF
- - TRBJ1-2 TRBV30 TGTGCCTGGAACGCGTACTACTATGGCTACACCTTC CAWNAYYYGYTF